These 20 T cell receptor beta chains were all obtained from the same sample, sequenced in a study of cytomegalovirus exposure and HLA in healthy donors. The table came from immunoSEQ multiplex PCR; TCRdb's copy has only in-frame clones and leaves some out. The table records roughly 300,000 clones, roughly 90% of them present only once. Sequencing was carried out using PBMCs. The source of these receptors is a woman younger than 30 in good health and CMV-seronegative.

This rearrangement joins TRBV29-1 to TRBJ2-7, with TRBD1 matching 7 bases. J was trimmed by 2 bases and V by 5 bases; bases with no gene match: 6. Germline CDR1 reads SQVTM; CDR2 reads ANQGSEA. The CDR3 sequence is 13 residues long. The CDR3 DNA reads TGCAGCGTTACGGGGACAGTGACCTACGAGCAGTACTTC. This sequence encodes CSVTGTVTYEQYF.

V is TRBV5-4 and J is TRBJ2-7; TRBD2 matches 8 bases. This CDR3 spans 15 amino acids. With 4 bases clipped from V and 2 bases from J, the junction kept 8 bases outside the gene matches. Germline-derived CDR1 and CDR2 are SGHNT and YYREEE (reference sequence). This chain's CDR3 is CASSRRGGSAYEQYF. CDR3 in DNA: TGTGCCAGCAGCCGACGGGGGGGCAGTGCCTACGAGCAGTACTTC.

On this clone itself: This same CDR3 is encoded by further DNA sequences in the sample. The chain has TRBV18 and TRBJ1-1, with 8 bases identical to TRBD1. Per germline, CDR1 KGHSH and CDR2 LQKENI. After removal of 3 bases from V and 5 bases from J, the junction contained 5 bases not matched to a gene. This CDR3 comprises 14 residues. CDR3 sequence: CASSPGQGRTEAFF. In DNA form, the CDR3 reads TGTGCCAGCTCACCTGGACAGGGAAGAACTGAAGCTTTCTTT.

CDR3 DNA: TGTGCCAGCAAGAGGGGCCAGGGGGACAATGAGCAGTTCTTC. It is translated as CASKRGQGDNEQFF. This rearrangement joins TRBV6-5 to TRBJ2-1, with 7 bases aligning to TRBD1. CDR3 length: 14 amino acids. J was trimmed by 5 bases and V by 7 bases; bases with no gene match: 8. CDR1 MNHEY and CDR2 SVGAGI come from the germline V gene.

This chain links TRBV5-1 with TRBJ1-1; D ambiguous. CDR1 is SGHRS, CDR2 YFSETQ, per germline. V shed 1 base and J shed 1 base, with 17 bases lying between them. The CDR3 sequence is 17 residues long. DNA for the CDR3: TGCGCCAGCAGCTTGATGTCCCTGAAACTAAAGAACACTGAAGCTTTCTTT. Translating it yields CASSLMSLKLKNTEAFF. The entire variable domain, with the rest obtained from reference TRBV5-1 and TRBJ1-1, is as follows: KAGVTQTPRYLIKTRGQQVTLSCSPISGHRSVSWYQQTPGQGLQFLFEYFSETQRNKGNFPGRFSGRQFSNSRSEMNVSTLELGDSALYLCASSLMSLKLKNTEAFFGQGTRLTVV.

This chain uses TRBV5-4 with TRBJ2-7, with 7 bases identical to TRBD2. The J segment lost 3 bases and the V segment lost 5 bases, leaving 8 bases of the junction unmatched. This CDR3 comprises 14 residues. Germline assignment: CDR1 SGHNT and CDR2 YYREEE (reference sequence). CDR3 sequence: CASRGTISDYEQYF. Written as DNA, the CDR3 is TGTGCCAGCAGAGGGACTATCTCCGACTACGAGCAGTACTTC.

The chain couples TRBV21-1 to TRBJ2-7; the table's D call TRBD1 went unverified against the DNA. TRBV21-1 is a listed pseudogene. This CDR3 spans 14 amino acids. In DNA, the CDR3 is TGTGCCAGCTTGGGACAGAGCTTTAGCCACGAGCAGTACTTC. This encodes CASLGQSFSHEQYF.

The CDR3 coding sequence is TGTGCCAGCAGTGAAGTCAGGGGGAGCTATGGCTACACCTTC. Encoded protein: CASSEVRGSYGYTF. The chain joins TRBV2 to TRBJ1-2; the match to TRBD1 covers 7 bases. V gave up 1 base and J gave up 4 bases; unmatched junction bases: 3. The germline gives CDR1 SNHLY, CDR2 FYNNEI. CDR3 length: 14 amino acids.

This clone was seen a few times. The V and J genes are TRBV7-6 and TRBJ2-7; TRBD2 agrees at 10 bases. The CDR3 is made up of 14 amino acids. Germline CDR1 reads SGHVS; CDR2 reads FNYEAQ. The V and J ends lost 2 bases and 3 bases, in that order; junction bases with no gene match: 1. The CDR3 DNA reads as TGTGCCAGCAGCTTAATAGCGGGAGGCTACGAGCAGTACTTC. Its translation: CASSLIAGGYEQYF.

The chain is built from TRBV18 and TRBJ1-5; D call uncertain. The length of the CDR3 is 13 residues. V dropped 3 bases and J dropped 4 bases, with 7 bases sitting between them. Germline-derived CDR1 and CDR2 are KGHSH and LQKENI. The CDR3: CASSPGQNQPQHF. The CDR3 region has the DNA TGTGCCAGCTCACCGGGCCAGAATCAGCCCCAGCATTTT.

The chain couples TRBV27 to TRBJ1-1, with D possibly being TRBD1 (6 bases). Germline V lookup: CDR1 MNHEY, CDR2 SMNVEV (reference sequence). CDR3 length equals 13 residues. Trimming stripped 3 bases from V and 6 bases from J, with 11 bases between. CDR3 residues: CASSFRGAAEAFF. The CDR3 DNA is TGTGCCAGCAGTTTCAGGGGCGCGGCTGAAGCTTTCTTT.

The chain combines TRBV19 with TRBJ2-7; 10 bases map to TRBD1. The CDR3 totals 15 residues. V shed 5 bases and J 1 base; nucleotides not matched to a gene: 5. Germline CDR1 reads LNHDA; CDR2 reads SQIVND (reference sequence). The CDR3 loop is CASSDRDRGSYEQYF. CDR3 DNA sequence: TGTGCCAGTAGTGACCGGGACAGGGGATCCTACGAGCAGTACTTC.

V usage is TRBV7-2 and J usage is TRBJ2-7; perhaps TRBD1 as D (6 bases). Germline CDR1 SGHTA, CDR2 FQGNSA. There are 15 residues in the CDR3. The V end was cut by 1 base, the J end by 4 bases, with 14 bases between. In DNA, the CDR3 is TGTGCCAGCAGCTTAGTACAGGGAGACACTTACGAGCAGTACTTC. It codes for CASSLVQGDTYEQYF.

The V gene is TRBV28, the J gene TRBJ2-7; TRBD2 matches at 7 bases. Germline V CDR1 and CDR2: MDHEN, SYDVKM. This CDR3 has 13 residues. J lost 4 bases, V lost 3 bases, and 3 bases had no gene match. The DNA of the CDR3 is TGTGCCAGCAGTTTGGGGGGGATATACGAGCAGTACTTC. Its translation: CASSLGGIYEQYF.

This chain links TRBV27 with TRBJ1-5, with 7 bases lining up with TRBD1. J gave up 5 bases and V 2 bases, and 9 bases lay outside the gene matches. Germline CDR1 and CDR2: MNHEY and SMNVEV (reference sequence). The CDR3 is 16 amino acids. DNA of the CDR3: TGTGCCAGCAGTTTAAGGGGGCCTGGTTCTTATCAGCCCCAGCATTTT. Its translation is CASSLRGPGSYQPQHF.

The J gene is TRBJ1-5, the V gene TRBV6-1; D possibly corresponds to TRBD1 (5 bases). V lost 2 bases to trimming and J lost 1 base, with 12 bases between them. The CDR3 has 16 amino acids. Germline V gives CDR1 MNHNS, CDR2 SASEGT. Here the CDR3 DNA reads TGTGCCAGCAGTGAATTTCGGGGGGTCAGCAATCAGCCCCAGCATTTT. Its translation is CASSEFRGVSNQPQHF.

The V call is TRBV4-3, the J call TRBJ2-1; 7 bases line up with TRBD2. The CDR3 has 16 residues. Per germline, CDR1 LGHNA and CDR2 YSLEER. J gave up 4 bases and V 1 base, and 7 bases lay outside the gene matches. CDR3 in DNA: TGCGCCAGCAGCCAAGCCGAGGCGGGGGTGTACAATGAGCAGTTCTTC. It specifies CASSQAEAGVYNEQFF.

The chain uses TRBV27 and TRBJ2-1, with 8 bases fitting TRBD2. Germline values: CDR1 MNHEY, CDR2 SMNVEV (reference sequence). The CDR3 is 17 residues long. V dropped 3 bases and J dropped 0; count of bases not matched to a gene: 7. Here the CDR3 DNA reads TGTGCCAGCAGTTTTTTCGGGCTAGCGGGCTCCTACAATGAGCAGTTCTTC. Its translation is CASSFFGLAGSYNEQFF.

This clone was seen more than once but under ten times. V gene TRBV28 combines with J gene TRBJ1-5, with D maybe TRBD1 (6 bases). V lost 7 bases and J 6 bases, leaving 25 bases between the germline ends. In germline, CDR1 is MDHEN, CDR2 SYDVKM. CDR3 length equals 17 residues. CDR3 bases: TGTGCCAGCATACCCAAAGGGGGGGGCGCGTTCAGTCAGCCCCAGCATTTT. Its translation is CASIPKGGGAFSQPQHF.

The chain is built from TRBV10-1 and TRBJ2-7; D perhaps matches TRBD1 (5 bases). CDR3 length: 14 amino acids. The V gene lost 4 bases and the J gene lost 3 bases, with 13 bases spanning the gap. Per the germline V gene, CDR1 is WNHNN and CDR2 is SYGVQD (reference sequence). In DNA, the CDR3 is TGCGCCAGCAGTGCTGACAGAATTCACTACGAGCAGTACTTC. It encodes CASSADRIHYEQYF.